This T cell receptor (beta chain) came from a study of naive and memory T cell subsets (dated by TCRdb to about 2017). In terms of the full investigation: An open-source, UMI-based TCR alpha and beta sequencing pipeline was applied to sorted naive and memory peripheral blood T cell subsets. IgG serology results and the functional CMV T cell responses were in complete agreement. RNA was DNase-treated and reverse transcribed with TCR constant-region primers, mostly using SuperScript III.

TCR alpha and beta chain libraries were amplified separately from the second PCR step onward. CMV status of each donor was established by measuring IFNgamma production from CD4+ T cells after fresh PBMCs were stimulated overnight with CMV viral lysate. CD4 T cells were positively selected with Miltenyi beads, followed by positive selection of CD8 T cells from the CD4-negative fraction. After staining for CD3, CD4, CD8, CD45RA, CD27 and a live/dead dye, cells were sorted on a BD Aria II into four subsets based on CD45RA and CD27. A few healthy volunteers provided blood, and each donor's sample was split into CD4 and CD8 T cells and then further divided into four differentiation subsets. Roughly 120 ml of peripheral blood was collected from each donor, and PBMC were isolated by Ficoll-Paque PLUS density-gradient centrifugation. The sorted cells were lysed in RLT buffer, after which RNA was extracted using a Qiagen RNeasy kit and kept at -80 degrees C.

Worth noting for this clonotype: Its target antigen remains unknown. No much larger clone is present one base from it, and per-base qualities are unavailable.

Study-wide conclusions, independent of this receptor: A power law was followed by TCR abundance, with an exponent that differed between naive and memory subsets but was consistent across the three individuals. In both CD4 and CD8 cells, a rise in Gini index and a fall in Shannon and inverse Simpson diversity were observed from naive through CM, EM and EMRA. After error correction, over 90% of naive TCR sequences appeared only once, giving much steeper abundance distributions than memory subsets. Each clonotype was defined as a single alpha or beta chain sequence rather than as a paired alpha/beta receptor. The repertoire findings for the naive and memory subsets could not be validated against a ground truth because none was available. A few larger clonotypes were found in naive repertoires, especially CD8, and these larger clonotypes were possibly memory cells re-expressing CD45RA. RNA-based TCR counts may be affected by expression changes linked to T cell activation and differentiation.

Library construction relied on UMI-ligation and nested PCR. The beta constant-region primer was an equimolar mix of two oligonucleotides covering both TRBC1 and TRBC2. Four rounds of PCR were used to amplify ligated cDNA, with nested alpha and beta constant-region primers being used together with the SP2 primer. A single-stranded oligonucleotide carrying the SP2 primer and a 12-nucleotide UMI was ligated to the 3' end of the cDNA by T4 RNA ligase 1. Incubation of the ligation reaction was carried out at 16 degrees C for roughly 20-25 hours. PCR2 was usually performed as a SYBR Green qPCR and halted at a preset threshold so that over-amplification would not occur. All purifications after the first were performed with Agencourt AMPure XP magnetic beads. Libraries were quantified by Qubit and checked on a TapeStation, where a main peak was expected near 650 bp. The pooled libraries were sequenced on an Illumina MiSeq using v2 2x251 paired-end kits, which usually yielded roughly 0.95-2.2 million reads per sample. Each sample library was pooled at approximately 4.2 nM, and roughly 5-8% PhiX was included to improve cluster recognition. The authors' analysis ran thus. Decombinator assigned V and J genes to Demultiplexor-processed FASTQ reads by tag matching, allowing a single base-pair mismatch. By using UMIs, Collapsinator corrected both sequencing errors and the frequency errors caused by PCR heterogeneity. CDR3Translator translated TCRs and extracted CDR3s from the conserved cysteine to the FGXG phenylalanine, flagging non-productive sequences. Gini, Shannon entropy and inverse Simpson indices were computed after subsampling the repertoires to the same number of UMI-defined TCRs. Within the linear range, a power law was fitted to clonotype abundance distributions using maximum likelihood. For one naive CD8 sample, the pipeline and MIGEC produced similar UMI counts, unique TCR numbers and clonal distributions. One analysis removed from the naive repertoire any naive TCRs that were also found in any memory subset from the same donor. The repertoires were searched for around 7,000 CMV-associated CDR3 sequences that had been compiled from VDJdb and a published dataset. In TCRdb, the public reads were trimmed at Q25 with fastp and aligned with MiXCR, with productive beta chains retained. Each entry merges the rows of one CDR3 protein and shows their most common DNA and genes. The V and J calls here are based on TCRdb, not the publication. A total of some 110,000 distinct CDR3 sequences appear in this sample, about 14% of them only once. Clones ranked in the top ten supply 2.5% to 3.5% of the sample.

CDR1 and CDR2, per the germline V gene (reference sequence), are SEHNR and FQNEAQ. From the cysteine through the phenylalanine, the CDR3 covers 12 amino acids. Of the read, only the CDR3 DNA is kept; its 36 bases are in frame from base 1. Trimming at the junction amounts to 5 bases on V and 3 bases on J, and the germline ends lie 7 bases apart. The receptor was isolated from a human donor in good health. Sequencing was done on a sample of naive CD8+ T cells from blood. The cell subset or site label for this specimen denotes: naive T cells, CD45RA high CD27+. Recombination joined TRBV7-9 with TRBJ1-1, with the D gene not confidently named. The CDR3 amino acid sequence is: CASSQSDTEAFF. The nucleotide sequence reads TGTGCCAGCAGCCAATCCGACACTGAAGCTTTCTTT.